This T cell receptor (beta chain) was recorded in a study of blood T cell repertoires in COVID-19. About the study: From the United States, Italy and Spain came samples of acute and convalescent COVID-19. Sources were T cells, B-cell-depleted T cells, or PBMCs; the material itself was cDNA or gDNA.

Seattle cases were enrolled at active infection and followed longitudinally. CDR1 is GTSNPN, CDR2 SVGIG, per germline (reference sequence). The V gene lost 3 bases and the J gene lost 2 bases, with 14 bases spanning the gap. There are 15 residues in the CDR3. The authors' processing: The assay estimated nucleated cells by amplifying reference gene primers. Only in-frame clones appear in the TCRdb table, and some are missing; sequencing was by immunoSEQ multiplex PCR. That table is the source of V, J and clone size, and D and trimming were worked out from the DNA. The data show some 160,000 clones, about 86% seen once.

The material sequenced was peripheral blood. This sequence originates from a woman in her 70s with COVID-19, enrolled during active disease. The chain uses TRBV30 and TRBJ1-5; the D is unclear. CDR3 nucleotides: TGTGCCTGGAGCGCGGGTTTTGGGGGCAATCAGCCCCAGCATTTT. Its protein is CAWSAGFGGNQPQHF.